The present T cell receptor (beta chain) was sequenced within a study of T cells in Graves' hyperthyroidism and ophthalmopathy. Recently diagnosed hyperthyroidism of less than 2 months' duration affected patients aged 18 to 65. The TCR beta CDR3 regions underwent amplification using RNA transcripts as the source. When the TCR CDR3 underwent first-round RT-PCR, the HTBI primer set was used. TCRdb called the multiplex PCR reads again in MiXCR, with one record for every CDR3 protein. The sample lists some 250,000 distinct CDR3 sequences, roughly 14% seen once, with roughly 13% in the top ten. The CDR3 extends over 14 amino acids. Trimming left V 0 bases short and J 8 bases short, with 13 bases between. The V gene's germline CDR1 is LGHDT and CDR2 YNNKEL (reference sequence). Study observations and caveats: The model's output predicted ophthalmopathy at a median of approximately 6.5 months prior to onset. Blood also held most thyroid clonotypes expanded beyond 0.001.

Details on this clonotype: The antigen is unknown.

This TCR came from a woman in her thirties or forties with Graves' hyperthyroidism that later progressed to Graves' ophthalmopathy. The chain has TRBV3-1 and TRBJ1-1; tentative D call: TRBD1 (6 bases). What was sequenced was blood. The CDR3 DNA is TGTGCCAGCAGCCAAGATTCCCGAGACAGGGAAGCTTTCTTT. It encodes CASSQDSRDREAFF.